Only a few counts were recorded for the clone carrying this T cell receptor (beta chain). What it binds is not known. These data are taken from a study of blood T cells in healthy people across ages. Primers used in a second PCR of about 6 to 12 cycles were a sample-barcoded 5' primer and a J-beta primer mix. Via MiXCR, TCRdb re-called the 5' RACE reads, giving one row per CDR3 protein. The sample contains just under 750,000 distinct CDR3 sequences, about a fifth of which appear only once. The CDR3 length is 15 residues. V shed 5 bases and J shed 8 bases, with 20 bases lying between them. In germline, CDR1 is MNHEY, CDR2 SMNVEV (reference sequence). Notes on the study in general: Naive and antigen-experienced cells were not separated, limiting conclusive comparison.

The chain couples TRBV27 to TRBJ2-3; D may be TRBD2 (6 bases). The sequence was collected from a man aged 70 or older in good health. Sequencing used blood. Here the CDR3 reads CASSILSTRGVTQYF. The CDR3 nucleotides are TGTGCCAGCAGTATCCTCTCGACTAGAGGGGTTACGCAGTATTTT.